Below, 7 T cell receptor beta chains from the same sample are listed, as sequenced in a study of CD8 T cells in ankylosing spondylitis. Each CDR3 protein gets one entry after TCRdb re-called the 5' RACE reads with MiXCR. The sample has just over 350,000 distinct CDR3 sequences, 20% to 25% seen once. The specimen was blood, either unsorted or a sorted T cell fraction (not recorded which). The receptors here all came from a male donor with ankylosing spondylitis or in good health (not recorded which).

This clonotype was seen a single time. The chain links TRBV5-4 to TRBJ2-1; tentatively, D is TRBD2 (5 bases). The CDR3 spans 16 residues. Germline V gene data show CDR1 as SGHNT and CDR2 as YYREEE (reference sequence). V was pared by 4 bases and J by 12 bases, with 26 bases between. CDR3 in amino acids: CASSPPTTSREDAQFF. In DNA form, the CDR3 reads TGTGCCAGCAGCCCCCCGACAACATCTCGGGAAGATGCGCAGTTCTTC.

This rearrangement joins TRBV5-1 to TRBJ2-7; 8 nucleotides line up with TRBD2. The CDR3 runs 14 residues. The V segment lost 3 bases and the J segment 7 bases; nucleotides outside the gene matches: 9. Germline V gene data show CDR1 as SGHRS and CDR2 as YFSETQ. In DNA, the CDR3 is TGCGCCAGCAGCTGGACTAGCTACTCGGGTGAGCAGTACTTC. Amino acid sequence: CASSWTSYSGEQYF. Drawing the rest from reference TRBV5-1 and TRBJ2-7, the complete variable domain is KAGVTQTPRYLIKTRGQQVTLSCSPISGHRSVSWYQQTPGQGLQFLFEYFSETQRNKGNFPGRFSGRQFSNSRSEMNVSTLELGDSALYLCASSWTSYSGEQYFGPGTRLTVT.

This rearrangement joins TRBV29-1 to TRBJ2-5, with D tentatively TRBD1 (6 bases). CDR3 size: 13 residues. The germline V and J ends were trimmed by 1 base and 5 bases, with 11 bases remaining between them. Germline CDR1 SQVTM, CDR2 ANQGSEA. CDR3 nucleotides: TGCAGCGTTGAAGTGGACAGCTGGGAGACCCAGTACTTC. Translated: CSVEVDSWETQYF.

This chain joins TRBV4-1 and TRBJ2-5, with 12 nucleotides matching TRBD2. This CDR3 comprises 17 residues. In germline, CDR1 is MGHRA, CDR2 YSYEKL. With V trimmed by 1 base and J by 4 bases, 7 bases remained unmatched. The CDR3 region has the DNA TGCGCCAGCAGCCAAGCTCTAGGACTAGCGGGGTCAGAGACCCAGTACTTC. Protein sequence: CASSQALGLAGSETQYF.

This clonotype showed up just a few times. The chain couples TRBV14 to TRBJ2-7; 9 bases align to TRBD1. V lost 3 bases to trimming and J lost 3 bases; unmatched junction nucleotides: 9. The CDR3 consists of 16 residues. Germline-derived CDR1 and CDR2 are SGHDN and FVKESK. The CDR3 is CASSHLPGQGHYEQYF. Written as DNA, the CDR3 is TGTGCCAGCAGCCACTTACCGGGACAGGGACACTACGAGCAGTACTTC.

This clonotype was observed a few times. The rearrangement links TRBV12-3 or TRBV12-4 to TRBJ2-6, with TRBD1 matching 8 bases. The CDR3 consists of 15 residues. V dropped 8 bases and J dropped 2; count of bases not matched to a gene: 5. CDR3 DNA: TGTGCCAGCTCAACACAGGGGGCTGGGGCCAACGTCCTGACTTTC. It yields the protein CASSTQGAGANVLTF.

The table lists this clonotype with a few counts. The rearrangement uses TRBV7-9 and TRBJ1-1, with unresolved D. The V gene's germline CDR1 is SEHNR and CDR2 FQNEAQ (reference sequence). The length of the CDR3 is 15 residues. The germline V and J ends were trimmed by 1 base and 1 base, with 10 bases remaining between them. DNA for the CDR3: TGTGCCAGCAGCTTAGAACGGGAGCCGAACACTGAAGCTTTCTTT. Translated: CASSLEREPNTEAFF.